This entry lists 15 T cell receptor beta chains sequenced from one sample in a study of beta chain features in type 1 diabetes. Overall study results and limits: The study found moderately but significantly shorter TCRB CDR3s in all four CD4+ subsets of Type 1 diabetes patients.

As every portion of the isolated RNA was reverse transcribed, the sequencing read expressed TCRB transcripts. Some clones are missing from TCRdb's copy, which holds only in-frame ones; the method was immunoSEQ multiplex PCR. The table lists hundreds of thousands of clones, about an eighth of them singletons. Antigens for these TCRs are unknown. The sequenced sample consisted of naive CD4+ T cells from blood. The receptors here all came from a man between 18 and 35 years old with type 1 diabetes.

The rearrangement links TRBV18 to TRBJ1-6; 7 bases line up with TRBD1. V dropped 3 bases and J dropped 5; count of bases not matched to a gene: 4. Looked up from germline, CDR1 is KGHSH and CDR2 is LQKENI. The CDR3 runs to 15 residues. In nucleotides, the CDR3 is TGTGCCAGCTCACCTACAGGGGCCGATAATTCACCCCTCCACTTT. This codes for CASSPTGADNSPLHF.

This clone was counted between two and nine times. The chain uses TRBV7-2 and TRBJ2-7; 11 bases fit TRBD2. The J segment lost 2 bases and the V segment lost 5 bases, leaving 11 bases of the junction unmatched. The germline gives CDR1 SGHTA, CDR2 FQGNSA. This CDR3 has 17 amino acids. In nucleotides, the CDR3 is TGTGCCAGCAGCCCAGGTCTAGCGGGGGGCCCACCCTACGAGCAGTACTTC. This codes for CASSPGLAGGPPYEQYF.

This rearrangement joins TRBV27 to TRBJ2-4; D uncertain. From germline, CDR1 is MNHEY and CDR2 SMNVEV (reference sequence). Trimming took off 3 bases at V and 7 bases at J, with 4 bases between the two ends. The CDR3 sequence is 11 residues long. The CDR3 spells CASSFRNIQYF. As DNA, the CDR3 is TGTGCCAGCAGTTTCAGGAACATTCAGTACTTC.

DNA for the CDR3: TGCGCCAGCAGCTTGGCCGGCCAGCTGGTGACCGGGGAGCTGTTTTTT. Translation gives CASSLAGQLVTGELFF. V gene TRBV5-1 combines with J gene TRBJ2-2; no definite D call. The CDR3 runs to 16 residues. CDR1 and CDR2 from the germline V gene are SGHRS and YFSETQ. V lost 0 bases and J 5 bases, leaving 14 bases between the germline ends.

CDR3 sequence reads: CASSPLESLGSWDTQYF. The CDR3 DNA is TGTGCCAGCTCACCACTCGAAAGTTTAGGTTCTTGGGATACGCAGTATTTT. The rearrangement links TRBV18 to TRBJ2-3; D gene unclear. CDR1 KGHSH and CDR2 LQKENI come from the germline V gene. V was trimmed by 1 base and J by 6 bases, leaving 20 bases between them. The CDR3 has 17 amino acids.

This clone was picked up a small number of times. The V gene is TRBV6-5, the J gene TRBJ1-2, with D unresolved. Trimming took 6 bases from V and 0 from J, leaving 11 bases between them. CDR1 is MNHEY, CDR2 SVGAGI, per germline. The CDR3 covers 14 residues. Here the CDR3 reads CASRPEASNYGYTF. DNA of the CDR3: TGTGCCAGCAGACCCGAGGCCTCTAACTATGGCTACACCTTC.

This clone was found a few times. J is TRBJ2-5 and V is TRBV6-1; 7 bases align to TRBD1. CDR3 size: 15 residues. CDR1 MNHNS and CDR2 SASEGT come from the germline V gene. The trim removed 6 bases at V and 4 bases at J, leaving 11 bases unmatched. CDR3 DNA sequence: TGTGCCAGCAGGCCTGGGACAGTAACGGGAGAGACCCAGTACTTC. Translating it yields CASRPGTVTGETQYF.

The CDR3 bases are TGTGCCAGCCCCCTGGGACCGTTGAACACTGAAGCTTTCTTT. Translating it yields CASPLGPLNTEAFF. V usage is TRBV2 and J usage is TRBJ1-1; tentative D call: TRBD1 (5 bases). Germline V gene lookup returns CDR1 SNHLY and CDR2 FYNNEI. V was shortened by 8 bases and J by 0 bases, with 13 bases between the two germline ends. This CDR3 is 14 amino acids long. The full variable domain, completed using reference TRBV2 and TRBJ1-1, is EPEVTQTPSHQVTQMGQEVILRCVPISNHLYFYWYRQILGQKVEFLVSFYNNEISEKSEIFDDQFSVERPDGSNFTLKIRSTKLEDSAMYFCASPLGPLNTEAFFGQGTRLTVV.

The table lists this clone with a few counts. The chain's CDR3 is CASSLEFSGANVLTF. CDR3 DNA sequence: TGTGCCAGCAGTTTAGAATTCTCTGGGGCCAACGTCCTGACTTTC. The chain is built from TRBV27 and TRBJ2-6; D unresolved. The CDR3 has 15 amino acids. Trimming removed 2 bases at V and 0 bases at J, with 5 bases between. Germline CDR1 reads MNHEY; CDR2 reads SMNVEV (reference sequence).

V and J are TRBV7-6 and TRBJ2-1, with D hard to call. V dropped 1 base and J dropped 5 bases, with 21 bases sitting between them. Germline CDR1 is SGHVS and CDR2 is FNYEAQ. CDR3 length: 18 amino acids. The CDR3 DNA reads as TGTGCCAGCAGCTTAGGCCCTAACGGCTTAATAAGCGACAATGAGCAGTTCTTC. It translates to CASSLGPNGLISDNEQFF.

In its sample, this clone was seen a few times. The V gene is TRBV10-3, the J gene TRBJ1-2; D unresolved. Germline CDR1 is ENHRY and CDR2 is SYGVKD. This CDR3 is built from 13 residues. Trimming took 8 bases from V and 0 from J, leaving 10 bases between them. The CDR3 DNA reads TGTGCCATCGGGGAGGACGCTAACTATGGCTACACCTTC. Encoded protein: CAIGEDANYGYTF.

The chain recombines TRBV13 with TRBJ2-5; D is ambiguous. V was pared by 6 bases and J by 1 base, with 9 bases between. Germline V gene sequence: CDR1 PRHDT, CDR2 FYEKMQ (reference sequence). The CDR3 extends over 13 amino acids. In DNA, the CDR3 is TGTGCCAGCAGGGGTCGGTTCCAAGAGACCCAGTACTTC. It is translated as CASRGRFQETQYF.

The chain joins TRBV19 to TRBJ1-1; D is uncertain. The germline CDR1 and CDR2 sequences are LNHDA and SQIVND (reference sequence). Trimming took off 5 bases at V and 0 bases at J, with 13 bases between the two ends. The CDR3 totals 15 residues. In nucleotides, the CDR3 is TGTGCCAGTAGTGCCCGACCGAGGATGAACACTGAAGCTTTCTTT. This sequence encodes CASSARPRMNTEAFF.

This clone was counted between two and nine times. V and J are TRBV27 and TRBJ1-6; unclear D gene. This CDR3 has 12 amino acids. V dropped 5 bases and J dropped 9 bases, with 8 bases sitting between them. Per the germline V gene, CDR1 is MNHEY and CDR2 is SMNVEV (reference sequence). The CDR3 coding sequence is TGTGCCAGCAGTCTCTGGGGTTCACCCCTCCACTTT. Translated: CASSLWGSPLHF.

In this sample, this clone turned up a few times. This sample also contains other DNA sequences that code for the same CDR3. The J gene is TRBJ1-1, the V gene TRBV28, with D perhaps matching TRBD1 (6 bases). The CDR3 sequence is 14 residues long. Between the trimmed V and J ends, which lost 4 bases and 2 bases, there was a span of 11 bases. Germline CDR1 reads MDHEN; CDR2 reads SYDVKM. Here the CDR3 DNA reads TGTGCCAGCAGTTCACCACAGGGAAACACTGAAGCTTTCTTT. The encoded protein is CASSSPQGNTEAFF.